These T cell receptor beta chains were read from a single sample in a study of blood T cell repertoires in COVID-19. The table came from immunoSEQ multiplex PCR; TCRdb's copy has only in-frame clones and leaves some out. The table has more than 80,000 clones, about 83% seen once. Sequencing input: peripheral blood. The source of these receptors is a man aged 45-60 years with active COVID-19. CDR3s include the opening cysteine and the closing phenylalanine or tryptophan. The order of the fields is V gene, J gene, clone size, D gene, CDR3 DNA, CDR3 protein. The D gene is left open where the match is weak. Clone size appears in some rows only: once, few, many, or a class for an expanded clone.

>TRBV2|TRBJ1-4|once|NA
TGTGCCAGCAGGCGAGACACGAACCTTAATGAAAAACTGTTTTTT
CASRRDTNLNEKLFF
>TRBV27|TRBJ2-1|NA|TRBD2
TGTGCCAGCACCTCCCCTAGCGGCTCCTACAATGAGCAGTTCTTC
CASTSPSGSYNEQFF
>TRBV19|TRBJ2-1|NA|NA
TGTGCCAGTATTGGGGGGTACAATGAGCAGTTCTTC
CASIGGYNEQFF
>TRBV7-2|TRBJ1-2|once|NA
TGTGCCAGCAGCTTCCGGGGGGCGGCCGGCTACACCTTC
CASSFRGAAGYTF
>TRBV12-3/TRBV12-4|TRBJ1-1|NA|NA
TGTGCCAGCAGTTTAGGAACGGGGACTGAAGCTTTCTTT
CASSLGTGTEAFF
>TRBV7-2|TRBJ2-5|NA|NA
TGTGCCAGCAGCTTAGCGTCCAGGGTGTTGGGAGAGACCCAGTACTTC
CASSLASRVLGETQYF
>TRBV28|TRBJ1-2|NA|NA
TGTGCCAGCAGTCCAGGATACTATGGCTACACCTTC
CASSPGYYGYTF
>TRBV7-3|TRBJ2-2|NA|TRBD1
TGTGCCAGCAGACGCACCGGGACAGGGTCAAACACCGGGGAGCTGTTTTTT
CASRRTGTGSNTGELFF
>TRBV5-5|TRBJ2-7|NA|TRBD2
TGTGCCAGCAACCGGGGGGGGACCTACGAGCAGTACTTC
CASNRGGTYEQYF
>TRBV28|TRBJ1-2|NA|NA
TGTGCCAGCAGTTTCCAGAACAGGGTAGGCTACACCTTC
CASSFQNRVGYTF
>TRBV21-1|TRBJ1-1|NA|NA
TGTGCCAGCAGCAACCGACAGGGTGCGAACACTGAAGCTTTCTTT
CASSNRQGANTEAFF
>TRBV9|TRBJ2-1|NA|NA
TGTGCCAGCAGCGTAGAACTAGGTAATGAGCAGTTCTTC
CASSVELGNEQFF
>TRBV24-1|TRBJ2-3|NA|NA
TGTGCCACCAGTGATCGGACTTCACTTAGCACAGATACGCAGTATTTT
CATSDRTSLSTDTQYF
>TRBV27|TRBJ2-7|NA|TRBD1
TGTGCCAGCAGTTTCTCACAGGGGGCTTACGAGCAGTACTTC
CASSFSQGAYEQYF
>TRBV5-6|TRBJ2-7|NA|TRBD2
TGTGCCAGCAGCGGTAGCGGGAGAATTCACGAGCAGTACTTC
CASSGSGRIHEQYF
>TRBV25-1|TRBJ2-3|NA|NA
TGTGCCAGCAGCGTAGGAGGGAGCACAGATACGCAGTATTTT
CASSVGGSTDTQYF
>TRBV5-1|TRBJ1-1|once|TRBD1
TGCGCCAGCAGCTTGACAGGGGGGGACACTGAAGCTTTCTTT
CASSLTGGDTEAFF
>TRBV7-2|TRBJ1-5|once|NA
TGTGCCAGCAGCCCCAGGGCGACAGACAATCAGCCCCAGCATTTT
CASSPRATDNQPQHF
>TRBV5-6|TRBJ1-5|NA|NA
TGTGCCAGCAGCAGCTCGACAGTCCGTAGCAATCAGCCCCAGCATTTT
CASSSSTVRSNQPQHF